By sample share, the clone carrying this TCR beta chain is medium-sized. Antigen specificity is unknown. This sample stems from a study of PD-L1 blockade in urothelial cancer. Looking at the study overall: Male sex and bladder-origin urothelial cancer characterized about 85% of the roughly 29 patients. Patients had been given 0 to 3 earlier chemotherapy regimens.

Libraries were prepared by immunoSEQ multiplex PCR; TCRdb keeps only in-frame clonotypes and omits some of them. The sample contains 50,000 to 75,000 clones, roughly 77% of which appear only once. Study observations and caveats: Durable-benefit patients expanded tumor-associated blood clones more at 3 weeks.

Trimming at V came to 6 bases and at J to 0 bases, leaving 8 bases not matched to a gene. Per germline, CDR1 LNHDA and CDR2 SQIVND (reference sequence). The CDR3 sequence is 16 residues long. Described time point: pretreatment peripheral blood. The chain is built from TRBV19 and TRBJ2-7; 10 nucleotides match TRBD1. The source was PBMCs, collected around atezolizumab (anti-PD-L1) treatment. The TCR was taken from a man between 65 and 85 years old with urothelial cancer. CDR3 in DNA: TGTGCCAGTAGACCCTTGGGACAGGGGTCCTCCTACGAGCAGTACTTC. This sequence encodes CASRPLGQGSSYEQYF. The variable domain in full, with the rest retrieved from reference TRBV19 and TRBJ2-7, is DGGITQSPKYLFRKEGQNVTLSCEQNLNHDAMYWYRQDPGQGLRLIYYSQIVNDFQKGDIAEGYSVSREKKESFPLTVTSAQKNPTAFYLCASRPLGQGSSYEQYFGPGTRLTVT.